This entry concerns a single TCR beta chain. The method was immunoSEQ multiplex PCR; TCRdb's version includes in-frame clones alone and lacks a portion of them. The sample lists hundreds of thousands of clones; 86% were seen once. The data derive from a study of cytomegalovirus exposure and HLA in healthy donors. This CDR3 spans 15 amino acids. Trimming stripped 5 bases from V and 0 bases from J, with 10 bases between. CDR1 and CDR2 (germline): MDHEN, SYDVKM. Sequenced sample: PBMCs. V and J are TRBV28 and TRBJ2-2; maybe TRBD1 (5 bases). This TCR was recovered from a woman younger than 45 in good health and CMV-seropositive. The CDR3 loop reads CASSPPTANTGELFF. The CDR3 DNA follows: TGTGCCAGCAGTCCTCCGACAGCGAACACCGGGGAGCTGTTTTTT.